This T cell receptor (beta chain) was sequenced for a study of T cells in Graves' hyperthyroidism and ophthalmopathy. Amplified TCR beta CDR3 regions came from RNA transcripts. In the first-round RT-PCR of the TCR CDR3, the HTBI primer set was used. TCRdb fed the multiplex PCR reads into MiXCR, producing one record per CDR3 protein. Of hundreds of thousands of distinct CDR3 sequences listed, about a sixth are singletons. For Graves' hyperthyroidism to be stable, ophthalmopathy could not progress within 18 months. PBMCs were collected from an approximately 9.5 ml volume of fresh peripheral blood. This clonotype was found a few times. The CDR3 sequence is 16 residues long. V dropped 0 bases and J dropped 5; count of bases not matched to a gene: 4. Germline CDR1 reads MGHRA; CDR2 reads YSYEKL.

The specimen was blood. The TCR originated in a woman aged 18-29 years with Graves' hyperthyroidism. The chain recombines TRBV4-1 with TRBJ1-4; 9 nucleotides align to TRBD1. CDR3 region: CASSQDRGTGNEKLFF. CDR3 bases: TGCGCCAGCAGCCAAGATCGAGGGACAGGGAATGAAAAACTGTTTTTT.